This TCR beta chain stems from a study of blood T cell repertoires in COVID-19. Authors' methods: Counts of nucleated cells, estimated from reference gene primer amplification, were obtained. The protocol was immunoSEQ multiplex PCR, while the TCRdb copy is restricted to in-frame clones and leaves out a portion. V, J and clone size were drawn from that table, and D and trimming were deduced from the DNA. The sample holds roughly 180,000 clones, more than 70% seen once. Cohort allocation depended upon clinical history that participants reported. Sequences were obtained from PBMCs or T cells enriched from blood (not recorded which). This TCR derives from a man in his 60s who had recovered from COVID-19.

CDR3 in DNA: TGTGCCAGTAGTATAAGAACTAGCAGAATCTACGAGCAGTACTTC. Translating gives CASSIRTSRIYEQYF. The V call is TRBV19, the J call TRBJ2-7; D may be TRBD2 (6 bases). Germline lookup yields CDR1 LNHDA and CDR2 SQIVND (reference sequence). The length of the CDR3 is 15 residues. The V gene lost 2 bases and the J gene lost 3 bases, with 14 bases spanning the gap. Filled out from reference TRBV19 and TRBJ2-7, the complete variable domain reads DGGITQSPKYLFRKEGQNVTLSCEQNLNHDAMYWYRQDPGQGLRLIYYSQIVNDFQKGDIAEGYSVSREKKESFPLTVTSAQKNPTAFYLCASSIRTSRIYEQYFGPGTRLTVT.